The T cell receptor beta chain under discussion was sequenced for a study of blood T cells in healthy people across ages. This clonotype was counted a few times. No antigen is known for it. One end of the junction fails to match germline, which may point to a read error. The CDR3 runs to 14 residues. Germline assignment: CDR1 SGHRS and CDR2 YFSETQ. General observations from the study: The recorded TCR beta diversity per million T cells decreased in a roughly linear manner with age. Among long-lived donors, naive CD4+ cells were more numerous and diversity higher than in aged donors.

Alongside a J-beta primer mix, a sample-barcoded 5' primer served in a second PCR lasting roughly 6 to 11 cycles. TCRdb itself ran the 5' RACE reads through MiXCR, one entry per CDR3 protein. This sample has 800,000 or so distinct CDR3 sequences, with 20% to 25% found just once. The sample was also reused in another study, on T cells of mothers and their children.

Sequences were obtained from blood. This clonotype was sampled from a boy under 18 in good health. The genes are TRBV5-1 and TRBJ2-7; 8 nucleotides agree with TRBD1. CDR3 region: CASSSRDRQFEQHF. The CDR3 nucleotides read TGCGCCAGCAGCTCCCGGGACAGGCAGTTCGAGCAGCACTTC.